Sequencing of this T cell receptor (beta chain) was carried out in a study of CD8+ T cells in alopecia areata. Overall study: Oral tofacitinib (5 to 10 mg twice daily) was administered to treated patients.

This clone was detected a few times. V gave up 8 bases and J gave up 6 bases, with 12 bases separating them. Germline CDR1 and CDR2: SQVTM and ANQGSEA. The CDR3 has 11 residues. Both peripheral blood and punch biopsies of lesional scalp skin were obtained from patients who had alopecia areata. CD4+ and CD8+ T cells were sorted from PBMCs. Reverse transcription of extracted RNA yielded cDNA, which provided the sequencing template. Method: immunoSEQ multiplex PCR; TCRdb's copy keeps in-frame clones and lacks some. Of around 200,000 clones listed, around 63% were seen once; the top ten hold about 1.5%. Sequencing was performed on CD4+ T cells sorted from blood, taken at week 0. This TCR was recovered from a human donor with alopecia areata. The V call is TRBV29-1, the J call TRBJ2-3; D may be TRBD1 (5 bases). In DNA, the CDR3 is TGCAGCTCCAATGCAGGGGATACGCAGTATTTT. Its translation: CSSNAGDTQYF.